These 3 T cell receptor beta chains share one sample of origin, sequenced in a study of T-cell memory formation after mild COVID-19. Via MiXCR, TCRdb re-called the 5' RACE reads, giving one row per CDR3 protein. The repertoire holds about 600,000 distinct CDR3 sequences, with approximately 21% as singletons. The specimen was PBMCs or a T cell subset sorted from them (not recorded which). Every receptor here comes from an adult woman who had mild COVID-19 (a few samples of this study predate the infection). Cell type and time point are not known.

This chain joins TRBV4-3 and TRBJ2-4; TRBD2 matches at 8 bases. The CDR3 is 15 amino acids. V lost 1 base and J lost 6; bases outside the gene matches: 5. The germline V gene has CDR1 LGHNA and CDR2 YSLEER. The CDR3 sequence is CASSQGVAGLNIQYF. The CDR3 nucleotides are TGCGCCAGCAGCCAAGGGGTAGCGGGATTAAACATTCAGTACTTC.

This clonotype appeared many times. J is TRBJ2-5 and V is TRBV29-1; D perhaps matches TRBD2 (5 bases). Deletions cut 2 bases from V and 3 bases from J, with 10 bases between. CDR3 size: 13 residues. CDR1 and CDR2 from the germline V gene are SQVTM and ANQGSEA. The CDR3 is CSVESGVEETQYF. DNA for the CDR3: TGCAGCGTTGAATCCGGGGTTGAAGAGACCCAGTACTTC.

This clonotype was recorded a few times. This chain joins TRBV19 and TRBJ1-5; D is uncertain. Per germline, CDR1 LNHDA and CDR2 SQIVND (reference sequence). V was shortened by 5 bases and J by 0 bases, with 17 bases between the two germline ends. The CDR3 is made up of 17 amino acids. CDR3 sequence: CASSSTRGAYSNQPQHF. Written as DNA, the CDR3 is TGTGCCAGTAGTTCGACCAGAGGTGCATATAGCAATCAGCCCCAGCATTTT.